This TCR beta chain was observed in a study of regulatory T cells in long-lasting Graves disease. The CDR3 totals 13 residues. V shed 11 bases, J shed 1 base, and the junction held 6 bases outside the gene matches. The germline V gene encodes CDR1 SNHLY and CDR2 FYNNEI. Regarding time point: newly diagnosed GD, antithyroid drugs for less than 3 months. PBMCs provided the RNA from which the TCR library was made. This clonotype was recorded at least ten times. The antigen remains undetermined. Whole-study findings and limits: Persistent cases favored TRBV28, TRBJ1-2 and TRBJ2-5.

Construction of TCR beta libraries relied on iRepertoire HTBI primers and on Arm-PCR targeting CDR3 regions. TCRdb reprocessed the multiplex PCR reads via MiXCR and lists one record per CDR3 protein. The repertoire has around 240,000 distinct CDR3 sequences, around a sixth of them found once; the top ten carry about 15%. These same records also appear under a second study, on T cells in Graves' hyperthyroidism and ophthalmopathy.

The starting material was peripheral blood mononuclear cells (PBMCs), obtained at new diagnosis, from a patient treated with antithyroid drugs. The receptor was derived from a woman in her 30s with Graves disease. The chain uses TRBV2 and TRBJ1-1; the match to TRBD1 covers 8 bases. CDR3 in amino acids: CAGSGTGNTEAFF. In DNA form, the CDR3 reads TGTGCCGGATCCGGGACAGGGAACACTGAAGCTTTCTTT. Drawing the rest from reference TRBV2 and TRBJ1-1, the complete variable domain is EPEVTQTPSHQVTQMGQEVILRCVPISNHLYFYWYRQILGQKVEFLVSFYNNEISEKSEIFDDQFSVERPDGSNFTLKIRSTKLEDSAMYFCAGSGTGNTEAFFGQGTRLTVV.